This TCR beta chain was recovered during a study of T cells in localized non-small cell lung cancer (dated by TCRdb to 2018 to 2020). Regarding the complete study: T cell repertoires of 200 to 300 early-stage NSCLC patients were analyzed, with tumors being compared against uninvolved tumor-adjacent lungs. The cohort was made up of some 240 treatment-naive NSCLC patients whose localized lung tumors had been resected. Of the NSCLC patients, 129 were male and 85 to 110 were female, and the mean age was around 70 years.

TCR beta CDR3 regions were sequenced from DNA using the immunoSEQ Assay. Processing in the source paper ran as follows. To compute T cell density, TCR beta template counts were normalized to usable DNA, which was estimated by amplifying housekeeping genes. Using the preseqR package, richness was estimated by extrapolating to 120,000 templates for tissue samples and 400,000 templates for PBMC samples. Clonality was taken to be one minus Pielou's evenness. Differential abundance testing on productive amino-acid clonotypes, with a minimum total count of 5 and an alpha of 0.1, was used to identify tissue-enriched TCRs. Repertoire overlap between compartments was quantified with the Jaccard Index and Morisita Overlap Index. GLIPH clustered TCR beta CDR3s with public tetramer-defined viral CDR3s; viral motifs required at least three viral sequences plus V-gene enrichment. This immuneACCESS table, as held by TCRdb, lists in-frame sequences with V and J called but not all clones. Of the missing ones, under half trace to an unresolved V gene in checked studies; the others have no known cause. V, J and clone size were drawn from that table, and D and trimming were deduced from the DNA. The sample table records 65,000 or so clones; about four fifths of these occur just once. Clones ranked in the top ten supply roughly 4.5% of the sample.

On this clone itself: The target of this receptor is not known. No per-base quality is available; no much larger clone lies one base away.

At diagnosis, peripheral blood, uninvolved tumor-adjacent lung and tumor were collected and stored as a combination of fresh-frozen and FFPE material. Blood samples were analyzed as peripheral blood mononuclear cells for TCR repertoire profiling. Broad study findings and their caveats: Because the study design was exploratory, TCR variables were selected using unadjusted p-values without false-discovery rate correction. A median of roughly 58 of the top 100 tumor clones were detected in paired uninvolved adjacent lung, and approximately 28 of these tumor clones were also found among the top 100 clones of the paired uninvolved adjacent lung. The highest T cell clonality was observed in uninvolved tumor-adjacent lung, where clonality exceeded that of tumor, suggesting that antigenic responses were more focused in uninvolved tumor-adjacent lung. Because multi-region sequencing of the tumors was not done, intratumor heterogeneity could not be ruled out. Higher blood T cell density associated with longer overall survival, while higher adjacent-lung clonality associated with shorter survival.

Cut back by 2 bases and 4 bases, the V and J ends lie 11 bases apart. Taken from the germline V gene (reference sequence), the CDR1 and CDR2 loops are PRHDT and FYEKMQ. The CDR3 holds 15 amino acids from the cysteine to the phenylalanine. The retained sequence is limited to the CDR3, 45 bases, with the frame set at the first base. This chain joins TRBV13 to TRBJ2-2; the D gene assignment is ambiguous. Sequenced material: PBMCs, taken before any cancer treatment. The receptor was derived from a man between 35 and 75 years old with stage II lung adenocarcinoma. The CDR3 in this case is CASSLLSSLTGELFF. The DNA sequence reads TGTGCCAGCAGCTTATTGTCCAGCCTCACCGGGGAGCTGTTTTTT. Outside the CDR3, residues come from the reference TRBV13 and TRBJ2-2 proteins, so the full variable domain is: AAGVIQSPRHLIKEKRETATLKCYPIPRHDTVYWYQQGPGQDPQFLISFYEKMQSDKGSIPDRFSAQQFSDYHSELNMSSLELGDSALYFCASSLLSSLTGELFFGEGSRLTVL.